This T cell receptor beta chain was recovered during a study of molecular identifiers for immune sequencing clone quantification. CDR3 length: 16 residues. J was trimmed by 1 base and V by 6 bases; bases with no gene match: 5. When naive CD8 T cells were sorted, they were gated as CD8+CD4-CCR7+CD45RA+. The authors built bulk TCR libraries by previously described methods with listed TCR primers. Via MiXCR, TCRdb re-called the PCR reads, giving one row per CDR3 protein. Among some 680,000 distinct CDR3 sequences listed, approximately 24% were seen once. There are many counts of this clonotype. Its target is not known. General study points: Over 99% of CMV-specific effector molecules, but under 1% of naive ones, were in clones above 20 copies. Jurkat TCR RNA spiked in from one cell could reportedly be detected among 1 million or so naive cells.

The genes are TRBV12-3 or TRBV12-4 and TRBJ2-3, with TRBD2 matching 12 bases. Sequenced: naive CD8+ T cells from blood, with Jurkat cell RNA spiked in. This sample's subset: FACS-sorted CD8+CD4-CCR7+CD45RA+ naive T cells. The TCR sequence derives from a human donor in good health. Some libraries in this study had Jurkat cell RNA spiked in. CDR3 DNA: TGTGCCAGCAGACCCCCTAGCGGGAGGGGCACAGATACGCAGTATTTT. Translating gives CASRPPSGRGTDTQYF.